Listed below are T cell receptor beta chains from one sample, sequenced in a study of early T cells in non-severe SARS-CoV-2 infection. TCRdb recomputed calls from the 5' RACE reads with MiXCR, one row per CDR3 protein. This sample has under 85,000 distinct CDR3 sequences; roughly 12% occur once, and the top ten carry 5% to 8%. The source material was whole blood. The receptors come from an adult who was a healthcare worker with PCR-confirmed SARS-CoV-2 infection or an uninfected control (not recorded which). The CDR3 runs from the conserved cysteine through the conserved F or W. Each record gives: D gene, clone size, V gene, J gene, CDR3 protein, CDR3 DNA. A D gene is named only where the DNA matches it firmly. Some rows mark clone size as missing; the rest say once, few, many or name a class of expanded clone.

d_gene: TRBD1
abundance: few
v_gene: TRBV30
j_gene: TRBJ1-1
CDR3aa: CAWTSQGTGSPFF
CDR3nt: TGTGCCTGGACCTCACAGGGGACAGGGAGTCCTTTCTTT

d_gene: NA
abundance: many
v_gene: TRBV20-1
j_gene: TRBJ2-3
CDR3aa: CSARDPRGGISGTDTQYF
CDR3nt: TGCAGTGCTAGAGACCCACGGGGCGGGATCTCGGGCACAGATACGCAGTATTTT

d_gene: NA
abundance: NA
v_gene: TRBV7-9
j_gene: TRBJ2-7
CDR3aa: CASSPDAGAYEQYF
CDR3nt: TGTGCCAGCAGCCCAGATGCAGGGGCCTACGAGCAGTACTTC

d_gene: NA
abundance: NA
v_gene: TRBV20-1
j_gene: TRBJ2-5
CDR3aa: CSARDTGAGETQYF
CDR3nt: TGCAGTGCTAGAGACACAGGGGCGGGGGAGACCCAGTACTTC

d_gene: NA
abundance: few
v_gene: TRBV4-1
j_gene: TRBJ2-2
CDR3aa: CASSQDTGSANTGELFF
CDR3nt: TGCGCCAGCAGCCAGGACACAGGGTCCGCGAACACCGGGGAGCTGTTTTTT

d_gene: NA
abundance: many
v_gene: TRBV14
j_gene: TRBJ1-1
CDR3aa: CASSPAVGLEAFF
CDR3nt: TGTGCCAGCAGCCCCGCGGTAGGCCTTGAAGCTTTCTTT

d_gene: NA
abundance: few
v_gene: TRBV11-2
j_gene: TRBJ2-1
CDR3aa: CASSPGRVTGFFF
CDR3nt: TGTGCCAGCAGCCCCGGGAGAGTGACAGGGTTTTTCTTC

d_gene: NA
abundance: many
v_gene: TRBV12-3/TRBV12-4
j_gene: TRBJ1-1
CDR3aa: CASRLTGLSEAFF
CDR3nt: TGTGCCAGCAGGTTGACAGGATTGAGTGAAGCTTTCTTT

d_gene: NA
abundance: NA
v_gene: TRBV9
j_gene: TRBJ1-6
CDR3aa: CASSVVSNSPLHF
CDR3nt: TGTGCCAGCAGCGTAGTGTCAAATTCACCCCTCCACTTT

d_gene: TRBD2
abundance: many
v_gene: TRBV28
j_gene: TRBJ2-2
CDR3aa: CASIAGVVGELFF
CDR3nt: TGTGCCAGCATTGCGGGAGTGGTCGGGGAGCTGTTTTTT

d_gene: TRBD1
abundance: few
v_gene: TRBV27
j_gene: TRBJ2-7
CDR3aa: CASRSAGTGSYEQYF
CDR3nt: TGTGCCAGCAGATCAGCCGGGACAGGGTCCTACGAGCAGTACTTC

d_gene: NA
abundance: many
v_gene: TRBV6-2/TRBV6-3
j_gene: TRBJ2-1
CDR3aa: CASSFGTGEQFF
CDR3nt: TGTGCCAGCAGTTTTGGGACGGGTGAGCAGTTCTTC

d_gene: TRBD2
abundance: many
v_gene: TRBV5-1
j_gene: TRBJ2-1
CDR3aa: CASSFFSGGRIYNEQFF
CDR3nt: TGCGCCAGCAGCTTTTTCAGCGGCGGGAGGATCTACAATGAGCAGTTCTTC

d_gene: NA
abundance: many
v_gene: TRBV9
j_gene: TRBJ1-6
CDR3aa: CASSVGPHVRGNSPLHF
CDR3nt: TGTGCCAGCAGCGTAGGACCCCACGTTCGGGGAAATTCACCCCTCCACTTT

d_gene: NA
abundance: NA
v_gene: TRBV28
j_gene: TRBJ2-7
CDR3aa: CASSSVTPPYEQYF
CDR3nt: TGTGCCAGCAGTTCAGTGACACCGCCCTACGAGCAGTACTTC

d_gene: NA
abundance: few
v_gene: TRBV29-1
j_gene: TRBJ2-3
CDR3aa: CSVVAGTDTQYF
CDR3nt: TGCAGCGTTGTGGCGGGGACAGATACGCAGTATTTT

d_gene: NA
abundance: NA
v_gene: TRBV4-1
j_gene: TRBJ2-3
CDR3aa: CASSQDSGAYTDTQYF
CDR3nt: TGCGCCAGCAGCCAAGATTCAGGGGCGTACACAGATACGCAGTATTTT

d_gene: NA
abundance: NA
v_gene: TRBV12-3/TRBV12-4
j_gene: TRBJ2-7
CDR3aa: CASSSGLEWQGVYEQYF
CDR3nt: TGTGCCAGCAGTTCTGGTCTCGAGTGGCAGGGAGTCTACGAGCAGTACTTC

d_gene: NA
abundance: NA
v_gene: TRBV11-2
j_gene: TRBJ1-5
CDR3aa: CASSLTFRQPQHF
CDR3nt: TGTGCCAGCAGCTTAACATTCCGCCAGCCCCAGCATTTT

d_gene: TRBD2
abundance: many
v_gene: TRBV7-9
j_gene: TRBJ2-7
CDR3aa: CASSRSGRPKQYF
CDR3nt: TGTGCCAGCAGCCGTAGCGGGAGACCGAAGCAGTACTTC

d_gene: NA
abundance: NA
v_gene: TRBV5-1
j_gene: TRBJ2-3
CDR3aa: CASSFPGEGDTQYF
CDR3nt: TGCGCCAGCAGCTTTCCGGGAGAGGGAGATACGCAGTATTTT

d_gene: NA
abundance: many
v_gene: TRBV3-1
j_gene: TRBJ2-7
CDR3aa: CASSHSTSYEQYF
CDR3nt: TGTGCCAGCAGCCATTCGACTAGCTACGAGCAGTACTTC

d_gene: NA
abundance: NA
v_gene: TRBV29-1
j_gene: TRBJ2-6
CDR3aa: CSVRGGTGANVLTF
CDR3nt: TGCAGCGTTCGAGGAGGCACAGGGGCCAACGTCCTGACTTTC

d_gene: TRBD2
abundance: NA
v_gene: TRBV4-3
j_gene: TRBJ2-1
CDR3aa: CASSQDWLAEHEQFF
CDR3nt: TGCGCCAGCAGCCAAGATTGGCTAGCGGAGCATGAGCAGTTCTTC

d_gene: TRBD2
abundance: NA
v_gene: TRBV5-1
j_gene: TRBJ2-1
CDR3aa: CASGLTSGSSYNEQFF
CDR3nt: TGCGCCAGCGGCCTGACTAGCGGGAGCTCCTACAATGAGCAGTTCTTC

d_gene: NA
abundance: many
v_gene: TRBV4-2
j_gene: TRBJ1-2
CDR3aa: CASSPNQAGYTF
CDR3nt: TGTGCCAGCAGCCCAAATCAAGCTGGCTACACCTTC

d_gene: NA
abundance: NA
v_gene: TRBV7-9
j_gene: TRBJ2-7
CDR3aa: CASSLGGQGGEQYF
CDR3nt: TGTGCCAGCAGCTTAGGTGGGCAGGGCGGCGAGCAGTACTTC

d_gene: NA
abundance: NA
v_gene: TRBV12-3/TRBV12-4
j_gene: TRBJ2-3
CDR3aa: CASSFGVWQYF
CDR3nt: TGTGCCAGCAGTTTCGGGGTGTGGCAGTATTTT

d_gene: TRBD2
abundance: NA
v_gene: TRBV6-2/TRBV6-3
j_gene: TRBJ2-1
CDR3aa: CASRKLAGGSGEQFF
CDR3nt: TGTGCCAGCAGGAAACTAGCGGGGGGTTCGGGTGAGCAGTTCTTC

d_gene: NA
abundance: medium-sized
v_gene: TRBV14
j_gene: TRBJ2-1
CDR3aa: CASSQDEGGRFFEQFF
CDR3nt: TGTGCCAGCAGCCAAGATGAAGGAGGCCGATTTTTTGAGCAGTTCTTC

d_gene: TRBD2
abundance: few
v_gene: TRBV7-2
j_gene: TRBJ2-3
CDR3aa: CASSPGLAGGGDTQYF
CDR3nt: TGTGCCAGCAGCCCGGGACTAGCGGGAGGTGGTGATACGCAGTATTTT

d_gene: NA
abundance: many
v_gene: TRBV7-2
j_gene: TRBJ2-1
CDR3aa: CASSLSPPPRNEQFF
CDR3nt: TGTGCCAGCAGCTTATCCCCACCTCCGAGAAATGAGCAGTTCTTC

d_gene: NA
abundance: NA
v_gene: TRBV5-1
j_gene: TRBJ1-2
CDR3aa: CASSFDSDYGYTF
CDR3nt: TGCGCCAGCAGCTTTGACAGCGACTATGGCTACACCTTC

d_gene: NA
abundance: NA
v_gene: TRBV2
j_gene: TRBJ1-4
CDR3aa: CASTRNEKLFF
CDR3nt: TGTGCCAGCACTAGGAATGAAAAACTGTTTTTT

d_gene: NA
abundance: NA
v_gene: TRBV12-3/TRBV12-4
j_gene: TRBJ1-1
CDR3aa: CASSTRRGWNTEAFF
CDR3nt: TGTGCCAGCAGTACCCGCAGGGGCTGGAACACTGAAGCTTTCTTT

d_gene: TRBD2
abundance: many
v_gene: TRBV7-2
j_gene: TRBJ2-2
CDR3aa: CASSRSSGGTTGELFF
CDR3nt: TGTGCCAGCAGCAGGAGTAGCGGGGGAACCACCGGGGAGCTGTTTTTT

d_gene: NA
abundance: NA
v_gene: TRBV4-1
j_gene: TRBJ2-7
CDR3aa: CASSQAGISSYEQYF
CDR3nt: TGCGCCAGCAGCCAAGCCGGCATATCCTCCTACGAGCAGTACTTC

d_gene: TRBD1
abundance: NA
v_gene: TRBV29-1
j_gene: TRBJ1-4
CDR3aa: CSVDLGQEEKLFF
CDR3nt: TGCAGCGTTGATTTGGGACAGGAGGAAAAACTGTTTTTT

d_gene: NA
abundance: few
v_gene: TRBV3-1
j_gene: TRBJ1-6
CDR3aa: CASSQGVGSSPLHF
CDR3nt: TGTGCCAGCAGCCAAGGGGTAGGGAGTTCACCCCTCCACTTT

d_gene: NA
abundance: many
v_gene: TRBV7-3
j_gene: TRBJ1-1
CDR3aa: CASSPRGGRTEAFF
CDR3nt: TGTGCCAGCAGCCCACGGGGTGGGAGAACTGAAGCTTTCTTT

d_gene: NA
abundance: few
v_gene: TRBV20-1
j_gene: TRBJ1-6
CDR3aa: CSASPQGANSPLHF
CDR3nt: TGCAGTGCTAGCCCACAGGGCGCTAATTCACCCCTCCACTTT

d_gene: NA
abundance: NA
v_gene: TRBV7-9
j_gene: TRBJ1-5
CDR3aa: CASSLTATHPQHF
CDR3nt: TGTGCCAGCAGCTTAACAGCCACCCATCCCCAGCATTTT

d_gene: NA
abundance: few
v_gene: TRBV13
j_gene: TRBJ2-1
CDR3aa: CASMSPDRFNEQFF
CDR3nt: TGTGCCAGCATGTCGCCGGACAGATTCAATGAGCAGTTCTTC

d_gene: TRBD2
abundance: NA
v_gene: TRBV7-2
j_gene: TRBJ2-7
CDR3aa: CASTLREHPYEQYF
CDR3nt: TGTGCCAGCACCCTGCGGGAGCATCCCTACGAGCAGTACTTC

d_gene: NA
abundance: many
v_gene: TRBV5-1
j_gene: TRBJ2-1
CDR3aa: CASSLGVVVNEQFF
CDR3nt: TGCGCCAGCAGCTTGGGCGTGGTGGTCAATGAGCAGTTCTTC